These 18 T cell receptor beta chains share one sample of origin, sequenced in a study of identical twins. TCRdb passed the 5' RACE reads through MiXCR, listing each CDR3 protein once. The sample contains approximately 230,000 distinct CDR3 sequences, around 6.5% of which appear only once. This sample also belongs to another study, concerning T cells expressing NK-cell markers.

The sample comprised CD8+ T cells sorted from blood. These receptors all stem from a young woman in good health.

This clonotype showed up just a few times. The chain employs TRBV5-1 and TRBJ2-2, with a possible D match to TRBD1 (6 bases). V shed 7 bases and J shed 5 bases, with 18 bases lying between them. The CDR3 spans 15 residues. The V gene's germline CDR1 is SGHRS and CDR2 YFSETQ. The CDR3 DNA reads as TGCGCCAGCTCCGCGAAACAGGGTGGGACCGGGGAGCTGTTTTTT. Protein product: CASSAKQGGTGELFF. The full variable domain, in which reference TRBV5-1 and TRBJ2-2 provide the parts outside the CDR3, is KAGVTQTPRYLIKTRGQQVTLSCSPISGHRSVSWYQQTPGQGLQFLFEYFSETQRNKGNFPGRFSGRQFSNSRSEMNVSTLELGDSALYLCASSAKQGGTGELFFGEGSRLTVL.

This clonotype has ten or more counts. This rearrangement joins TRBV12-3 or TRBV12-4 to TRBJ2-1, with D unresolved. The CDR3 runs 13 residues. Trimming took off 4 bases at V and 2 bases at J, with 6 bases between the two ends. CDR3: CASSSPPYNEQFF. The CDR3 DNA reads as TGTGCCAGCAGTTCCCCCCCCTACAATGAGCAGTTCTTC.

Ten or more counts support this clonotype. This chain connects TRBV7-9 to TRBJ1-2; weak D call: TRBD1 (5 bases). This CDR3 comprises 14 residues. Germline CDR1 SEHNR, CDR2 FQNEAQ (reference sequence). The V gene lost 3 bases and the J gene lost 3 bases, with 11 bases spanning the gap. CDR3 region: CASSLEGVDYGYTF. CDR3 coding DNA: TGTGCCAGCAGCTTGGAAGGGGTCGACTATGGCTACACCTTC.

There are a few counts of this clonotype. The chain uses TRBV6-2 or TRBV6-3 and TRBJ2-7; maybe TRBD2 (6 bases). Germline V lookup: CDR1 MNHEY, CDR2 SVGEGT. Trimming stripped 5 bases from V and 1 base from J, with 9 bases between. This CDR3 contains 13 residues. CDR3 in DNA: TGTGCCAGCAGTATAGCGGCTTCCTACGAGCAGTACTTC. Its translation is CASSIAASYEQYF.

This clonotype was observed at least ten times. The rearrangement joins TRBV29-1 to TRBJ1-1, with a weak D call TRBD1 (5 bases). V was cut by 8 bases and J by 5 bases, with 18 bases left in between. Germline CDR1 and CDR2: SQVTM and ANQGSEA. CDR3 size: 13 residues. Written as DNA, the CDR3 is TGCAGCTCTAGGACACCCCGAAGAACTGAAGCTTTCTTT. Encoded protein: CSSRTPRRTEAFF.

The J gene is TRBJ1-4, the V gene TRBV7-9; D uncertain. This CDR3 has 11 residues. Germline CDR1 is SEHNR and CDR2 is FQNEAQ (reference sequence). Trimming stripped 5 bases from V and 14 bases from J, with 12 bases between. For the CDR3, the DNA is TGTGCCAGCAGCCTAGACCTGCGGCTGTTTTTT. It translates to CASSLDLRLFF. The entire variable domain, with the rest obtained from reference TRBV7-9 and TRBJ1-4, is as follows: DTGVSQNPRHKITKRGQNVTFRCDPISEHNRLYWYRQTLGQGPEFLTYFQNEAQLEKSRLLSDRFSAERPKGSFSTLEIQRTEQGDSAMYLCASSLDLRLFFGSGTQLSVL.

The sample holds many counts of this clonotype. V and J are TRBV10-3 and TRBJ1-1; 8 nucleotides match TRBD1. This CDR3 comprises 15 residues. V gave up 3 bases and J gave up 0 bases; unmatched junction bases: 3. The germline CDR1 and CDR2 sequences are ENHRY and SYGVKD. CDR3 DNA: TGTGCCATCAGTGATGACAGGGGATTGAACACTGAAGCTTTCTTT. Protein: CAISDDRGLNTEAFF.

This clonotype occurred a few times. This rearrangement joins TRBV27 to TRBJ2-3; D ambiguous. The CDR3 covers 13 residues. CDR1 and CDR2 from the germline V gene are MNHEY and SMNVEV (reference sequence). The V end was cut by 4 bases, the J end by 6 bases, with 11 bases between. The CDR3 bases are TGTGCCAGCAGTTCCGTAGCATCTGATACGCAGTATTTT. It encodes CASSSVASDTQYF.

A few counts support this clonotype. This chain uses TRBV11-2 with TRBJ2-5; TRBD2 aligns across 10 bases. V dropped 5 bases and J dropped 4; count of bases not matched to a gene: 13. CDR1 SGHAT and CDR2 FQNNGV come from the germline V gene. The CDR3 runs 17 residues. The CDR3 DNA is TGTGCCAGCAGCCTCGGGGGGGCTAGCGGGAGCGTAGAGACCCAGTACTTC. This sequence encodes CASSLGGASGSVETQYF.

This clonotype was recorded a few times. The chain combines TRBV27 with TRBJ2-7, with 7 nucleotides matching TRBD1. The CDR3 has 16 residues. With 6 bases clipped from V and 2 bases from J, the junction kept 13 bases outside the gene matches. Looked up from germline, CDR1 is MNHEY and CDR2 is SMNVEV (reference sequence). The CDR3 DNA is TGTGCCAGCAGCTCGCTTACTCAGGGGGACACCTACGAGCAGTACTTC. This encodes CASSSLTQGDTYEQYF.

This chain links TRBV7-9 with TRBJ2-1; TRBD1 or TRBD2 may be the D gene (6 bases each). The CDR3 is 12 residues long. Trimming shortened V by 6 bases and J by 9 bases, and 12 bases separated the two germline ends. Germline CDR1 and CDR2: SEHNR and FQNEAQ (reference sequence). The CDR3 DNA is TGTGCCAGCAGGGGGGGCTCGGGTGAGCAGTTCTTC. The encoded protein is CASRGGSGEQFF. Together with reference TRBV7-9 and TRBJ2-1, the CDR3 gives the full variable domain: DTGVSQNPRHKITKRGQNVTFRCDPISEHNRLYWYRQTLGQGPEFLTYFQNEAQLEKSRLLSDRFSAERPKGSFSTLEIQRTEQGDSAMYLCASRGGSGEQFFGPGTRLTVL.

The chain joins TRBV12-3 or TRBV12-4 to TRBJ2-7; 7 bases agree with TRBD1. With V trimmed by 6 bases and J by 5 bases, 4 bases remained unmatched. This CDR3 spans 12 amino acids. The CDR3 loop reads CASSATGNEQYF. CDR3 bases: TGTGCCAGCAGCGCGACAGGGAACGAGCAGTACTTC.

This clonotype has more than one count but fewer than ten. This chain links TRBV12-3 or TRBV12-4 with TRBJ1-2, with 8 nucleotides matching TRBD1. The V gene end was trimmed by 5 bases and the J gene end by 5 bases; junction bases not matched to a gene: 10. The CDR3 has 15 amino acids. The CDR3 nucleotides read TGTGCCAGCAGTGGAGACAGGGGATTGATATATGGCTACACCTTC. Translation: CASSGDRGLIYGYTF.

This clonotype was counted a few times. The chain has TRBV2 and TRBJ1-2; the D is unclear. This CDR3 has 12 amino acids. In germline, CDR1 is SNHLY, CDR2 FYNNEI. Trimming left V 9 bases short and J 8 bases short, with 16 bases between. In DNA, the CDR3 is TGTGCCAGAGAAACGGTCCAGGACGGCTACACCTTC. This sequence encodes CARETVQDGYTF.

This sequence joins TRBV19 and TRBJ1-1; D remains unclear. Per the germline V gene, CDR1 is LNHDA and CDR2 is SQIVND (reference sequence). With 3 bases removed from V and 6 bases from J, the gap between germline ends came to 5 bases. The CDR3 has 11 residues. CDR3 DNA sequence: TGTGCCAGTAGTATGGGCCCTGAAGCTTTCTTT. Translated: CASSMGPEAFF.

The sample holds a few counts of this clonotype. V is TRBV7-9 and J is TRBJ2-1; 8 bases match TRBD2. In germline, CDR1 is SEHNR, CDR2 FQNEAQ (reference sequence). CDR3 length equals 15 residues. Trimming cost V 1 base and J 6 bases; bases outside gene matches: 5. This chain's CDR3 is CASSLVAGKGNEQFF. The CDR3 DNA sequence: TGTGCCAGCAGCTTAGTAGCGGGAAAGGGCAATGAGCAGTTCTTC.

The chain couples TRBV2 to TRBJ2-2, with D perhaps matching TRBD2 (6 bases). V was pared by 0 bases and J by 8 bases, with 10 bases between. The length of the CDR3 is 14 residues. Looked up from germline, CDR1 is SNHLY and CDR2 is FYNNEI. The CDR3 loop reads CASSEARGKGELFF. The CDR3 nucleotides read TGTGCCAGCAGTGAAGCGCGCGGGAAGGGGGAGCTGTTTTTT.

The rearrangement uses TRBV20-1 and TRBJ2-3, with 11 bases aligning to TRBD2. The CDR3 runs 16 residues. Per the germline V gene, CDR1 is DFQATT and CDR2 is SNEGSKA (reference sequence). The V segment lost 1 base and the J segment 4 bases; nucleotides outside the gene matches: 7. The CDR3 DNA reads TGCAGTGCTAGAGTACTAGCGGGAGTCGTCTCAGATACGCAGTATTTT. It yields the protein CSARVLAGVVSDTQYF.